The rows below give T cell receptor beta chains drawn from one sample of a study of OX40 agonist ivuxolimab in advanced cancers. Here immunoSEQ multiplex PCR was the method, and the copy in TCRdb shows in-frame clones only, minus some. This sample has 76,000 or so clones, with around 85% found just once. Specimen: CD4+ or CD8+ T cells sorted from blood, collected in a trial of the OX40 agonist ivuxolimab. The source of these receptors is an adult with an advanced solid tumor such as melanoma, head and neck, liver or kidney cancer. Each CDR3 is given without its conserved first and last residue. A row's size may be missing; if present it is once, few, many or a size class.

>TRBV5-1|TRBJ2-3|-
ASSTGLAGGRDTQY
>TRBV4-3|TRBJ2-5|-
ASSQELVYQETQY
>TRBV7-3|TRBJ2-7|-
ASGTGQLYEQY
>TRBV5-6|TRBJ2-3|-
ASSTLAGVGTDTQY
>TRBV5-4|TRBJ2-3|-
ASSFLAGGSLPPDTQY
>TRBV18|TRBJ1-4|-
ASSPLTGGKLF
>TRBV2|TRBJ2-7|-
ASSYPGGYEQY
>TRBV6-1|TRBJ2-4|-
ASSEVGPSLAKNIQY
>TRBV6-1|TRBJ2-7|-
ASSAGPEYEQY
>TRBV6-5|TRBJ2-7|-
ASSYSMGQGREQY
>TRBV7-3|TRBJ2-3|-
ASSPRAGTTDTQY
>TRBV7-2|TRBJ2-1|-
ASSSPSGGYNEQF
>TRBV9|TRBJ2-2|-
ASSVLQAVNTGELF
>TRBV30|TRBJ1-2|-
AWSRGSGYT
>TRBV11-2|TRBJ1-1|-
ASSSLGQSMNTEAF
>TRBV9|TRBJ2-2|-
ASSDPTSGAGELF
>TRBV6-5|TRBJ2-1|-
ASSYSYRVSEEQF
>TRBV6-9|TRBJ2-2|-
ASAASGDTGELF
>TRBV27|TRBJ1-2|few
ASSFLGDAGRGNGYT
>TRBV7-9|TRBJ1-3|-
ASSLDTTGNTIY
>TRBV6-4|TRBJ2-1|-
ASSDYPGFEQF
>TRBV30|TRBJ2-3|-
AWSPGGGGRDTQY